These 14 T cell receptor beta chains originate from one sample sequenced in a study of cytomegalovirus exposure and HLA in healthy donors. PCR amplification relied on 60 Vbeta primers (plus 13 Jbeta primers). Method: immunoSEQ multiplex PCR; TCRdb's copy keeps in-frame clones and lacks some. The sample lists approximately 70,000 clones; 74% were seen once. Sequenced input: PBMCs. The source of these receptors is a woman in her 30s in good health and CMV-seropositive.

CDR3 nucleotide sequence: TGTGCCAGCAGCTTAGGGGGCAGGGGGAACACTGAAGCTTTCTTT. Translated: CASSLGGRGNTEAFF. The chain uses TRBV7-9 and TRBJ1-1; D may be TRBD1 (6 bases). The CDR3 covers 15 residues. V was cut by 1 base and J by 1 base, with 10 bases left in between. Looked up from germline, CDR1 is SEHNR and CDR2 is FQNEAQ (reference sequence).

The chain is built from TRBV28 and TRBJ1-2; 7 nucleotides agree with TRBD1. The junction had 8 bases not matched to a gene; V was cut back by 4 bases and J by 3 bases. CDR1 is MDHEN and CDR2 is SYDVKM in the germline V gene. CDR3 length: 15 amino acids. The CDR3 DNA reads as TGTGCCAGCAGTTCCCGACAGGGATCACACTATGGCTACACCTTC. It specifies CASSSRQGSHYGYTF.

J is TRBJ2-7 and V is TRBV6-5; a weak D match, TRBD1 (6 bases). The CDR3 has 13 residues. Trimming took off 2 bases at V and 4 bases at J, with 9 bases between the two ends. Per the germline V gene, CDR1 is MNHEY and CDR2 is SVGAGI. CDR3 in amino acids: CASSYGRGYEQYF. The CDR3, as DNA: TGTGCCAGCAGTTACGGCAGGGGTTACGAGCAGTACTTC.

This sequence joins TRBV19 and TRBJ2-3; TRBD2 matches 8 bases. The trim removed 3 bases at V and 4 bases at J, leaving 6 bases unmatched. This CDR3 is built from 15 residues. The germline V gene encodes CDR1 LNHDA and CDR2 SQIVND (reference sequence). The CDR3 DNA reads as TGTGCCAGTAGTATCCCCGGGAGGGCCCCAGATACGCAGTATTTT. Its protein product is CASSIPGRAPDTQYF. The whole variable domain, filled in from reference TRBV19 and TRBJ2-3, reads DGGITQSPKYLFRKEGQNVTLSCEQNLNHDAMYWYRQDPGQGLRLIYYSQIVNDFQKGDIAEGYSVSREKKESFPLTVTSAQKNPTAFYLCASSIPGRAPDTQYFGPGTRLTVL.

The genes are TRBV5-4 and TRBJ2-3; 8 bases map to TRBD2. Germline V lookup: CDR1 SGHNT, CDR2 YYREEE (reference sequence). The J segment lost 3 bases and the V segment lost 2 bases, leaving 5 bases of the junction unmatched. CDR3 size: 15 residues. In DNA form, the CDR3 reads TGTGCCAGCAGCTTAGGGAGCGGGAGAACAGATACGCAGTATTTT. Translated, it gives CASSLGSGRTDTQYF.

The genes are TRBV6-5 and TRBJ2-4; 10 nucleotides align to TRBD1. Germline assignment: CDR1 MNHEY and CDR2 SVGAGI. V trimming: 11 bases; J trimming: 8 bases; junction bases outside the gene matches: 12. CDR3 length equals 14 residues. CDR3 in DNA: TGTGCCTCCCCAGCCCGGACAGGGGGAGACATTCAGTACTTC. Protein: CASPARTGGDIQYF.

The CDR3 here is CASRTRSGQTIEQYF. CDR3 nucleotide sequence: TGTGCCAGCAGGACGCGGTCGGGACAGACAATCGAGCAGTACTTC. This chain connects TRBV6-5 to TRBJ2-7; 7 bases map to TRBD1. Germline V CDR1 and CDR2: MNHEY, SVGAGI. The J segment lost 6 bases and the V segment lost 6 bases, leaving 14 bases of the junction unmatched. CDR3 length: 15 residues.

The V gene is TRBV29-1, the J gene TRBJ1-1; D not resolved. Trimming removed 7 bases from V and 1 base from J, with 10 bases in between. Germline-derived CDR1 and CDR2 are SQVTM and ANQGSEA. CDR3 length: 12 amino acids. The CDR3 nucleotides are TGCAGCGGACTACAGTCGAACACTGAAGCTTTCTTT. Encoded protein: CSGLQSNTEAFF.

The CDR3 DNA follows: TGTGCCAGCAGCTTGCCAGGGGGGACTGAAGCTTTCTTT. Amino acid sequence: CASSLPGGTEAFF. The chain uses TRBV5-4 and TRBJ1-1, with 7 bases aligning to TRBD1. The CDR3 contains 13 residues. Germline CDR1 and CDR2: SGHNT and YYREEE (reference sequence). The junction had 2 bases not matched to a gene; V was cut back by 1 base and J by 5 bases. Complete variable domain (other parts from reference TRBV5-4 and TRBJ1-1): ETGVTQSPTHLIKTRGQQVTLRCSSQSGHNTVSWYQQALGQGPQFIFQYYREEENGRGNFPPRFSGLQFPNYSSELNVNALELDDSALYLCASSLPGGTEAFFGQGTRLTVV.

The CDR3 region is CASSVSLGGNTEAFF. The CDR3 region has the DNA TGTGCCAGCAGTGTAAGTTTAGGGGGTAACACTGAAGCTTTCTTT. The chain joins TRBV28 to TRBJ1-1, with D perhaps matching TRBD1 (6 bases). Trimming removed 5 bases from V and 2 bases from J, with 15 bases in between. In germline, CDR1 is MDHEN, CDR2 SYDVKM. The CDR3 runs 15 residues.

The CDR3 DNA reads as TGTGCCAGCAACGTAGCGGGGAACACCGGGGAGCTGTTTTTT. It encodes CASNVAGNTGELFF. This sequence joins TRBV28 and TRBJ2-2; 7 positions match TRBD2. The CDR3 runs 14 residues. Germline V lookup: CDR1 MDHEN, CDR2 SYDVKM. The ends lost 7 bases at V and 1 base at J; junction bases unmatched: 3.

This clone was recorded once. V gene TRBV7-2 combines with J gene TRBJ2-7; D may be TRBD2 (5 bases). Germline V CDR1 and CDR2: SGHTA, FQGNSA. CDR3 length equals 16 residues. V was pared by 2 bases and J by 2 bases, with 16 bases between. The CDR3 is CASSLSSPKGAYEQYF. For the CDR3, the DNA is TGTGCCAGCAGCTTATCCTCCCCGAAGGGAGCCTACGAGCAGTACTTC.

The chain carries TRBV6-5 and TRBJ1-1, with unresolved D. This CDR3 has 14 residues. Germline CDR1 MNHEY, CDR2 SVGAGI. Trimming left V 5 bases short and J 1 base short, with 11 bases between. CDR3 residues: CASSLLGANTEAFF. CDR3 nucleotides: TGTGCCAGCAGTCTATTGGGAGCGAACACTGAAGCTTTCTTT.

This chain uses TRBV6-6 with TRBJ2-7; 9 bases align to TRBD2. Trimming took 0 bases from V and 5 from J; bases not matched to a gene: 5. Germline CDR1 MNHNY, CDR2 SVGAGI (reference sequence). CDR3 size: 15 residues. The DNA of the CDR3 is TGTGCCAGCAGTTACTCGGGGCGGGAGGGGGACGAGCAGTACTTC. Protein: CASSYSGREGDEQYF.